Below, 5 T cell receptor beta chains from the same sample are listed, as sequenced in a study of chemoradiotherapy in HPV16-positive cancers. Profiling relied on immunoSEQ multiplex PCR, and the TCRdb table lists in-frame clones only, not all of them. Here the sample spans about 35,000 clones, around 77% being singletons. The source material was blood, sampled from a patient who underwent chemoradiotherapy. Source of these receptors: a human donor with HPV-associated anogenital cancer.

The CDR3 sequence: CASRRPGQGDYGYTF. DNA of the CDR3: TGTGCCAGCAGACGGCCGGGACAGGGGGACTATGGCTACACCTTC. The chain carries TRBV6-5 and TRBJ1-2; 11 nucleotides align to TRBD1. Germline CDR1 reads MNHEY; CDR2 reads SVGAGI. CDR3 length: 15 residues. The V segment lost 6 bases and the J segment 3 bases; nucleotides outside the gene matches: 6.

The CDR3 spells CASSPMRGVQETQYF. The CDR3 DNA reads as TGTGCCAGCAGTCCAATGAGGGGGGTTCAAGAGACCCAGTACTTC. The V and J genes are TRBV2 and TRBJ2-5; D is perhaps TRBD1 or TRBD2 (6 bases each). This CDR3 comprises 15 residues. The germline V gene has CDR1 SNHLY and CDR2 FYNNEI. The germline V and J ends were trimmed by 5 bases and 2 bases, with 15 bases remaining between them.

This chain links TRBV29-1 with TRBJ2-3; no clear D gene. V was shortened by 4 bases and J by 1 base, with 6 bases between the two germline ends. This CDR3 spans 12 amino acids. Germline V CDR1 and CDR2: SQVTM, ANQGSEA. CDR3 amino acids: CSVAPRTDTQYF. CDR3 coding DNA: TGCAGCGTTGCCCCCCGCACAGATACGCAGTATTTT.

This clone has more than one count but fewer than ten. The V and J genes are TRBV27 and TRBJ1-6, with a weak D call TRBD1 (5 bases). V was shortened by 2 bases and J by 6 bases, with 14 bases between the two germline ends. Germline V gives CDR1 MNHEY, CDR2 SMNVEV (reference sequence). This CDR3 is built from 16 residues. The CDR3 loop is CASSLIGTVPNSPLHF. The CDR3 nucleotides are TGTGCCAGCAGTTTAATCGGGACGGTACCTAATTCACCCCTCCACTTT.

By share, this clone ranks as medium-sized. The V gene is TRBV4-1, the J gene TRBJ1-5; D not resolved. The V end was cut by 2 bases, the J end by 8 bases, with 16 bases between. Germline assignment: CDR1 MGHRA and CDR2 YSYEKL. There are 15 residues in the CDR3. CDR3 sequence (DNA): TGCGCCAGCAGCCAACAGGACGGCTTCATCGAGCCCCAGCATTTT. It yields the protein CASSQQDGFIEPQHF.